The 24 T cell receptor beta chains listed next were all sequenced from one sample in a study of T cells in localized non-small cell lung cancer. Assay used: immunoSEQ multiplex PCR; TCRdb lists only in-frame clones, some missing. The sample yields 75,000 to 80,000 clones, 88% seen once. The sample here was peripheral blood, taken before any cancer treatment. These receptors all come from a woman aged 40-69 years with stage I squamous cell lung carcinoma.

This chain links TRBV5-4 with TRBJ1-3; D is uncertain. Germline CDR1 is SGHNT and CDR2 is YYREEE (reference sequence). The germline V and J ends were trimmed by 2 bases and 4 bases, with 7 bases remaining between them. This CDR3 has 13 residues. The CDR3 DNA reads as TGTGCCAGCAGCTTTACAGAAGGAAACACCATATATTTT. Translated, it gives CASSFTEGNTIYF.

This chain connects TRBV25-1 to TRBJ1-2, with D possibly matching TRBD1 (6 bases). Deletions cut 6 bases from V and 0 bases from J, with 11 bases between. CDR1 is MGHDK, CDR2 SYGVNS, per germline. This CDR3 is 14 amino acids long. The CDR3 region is CASSSGVANYGYTF. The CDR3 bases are TGTGCCAGCAGCTCAGGGGTAGCTAACTATGGCTACACCTTC.

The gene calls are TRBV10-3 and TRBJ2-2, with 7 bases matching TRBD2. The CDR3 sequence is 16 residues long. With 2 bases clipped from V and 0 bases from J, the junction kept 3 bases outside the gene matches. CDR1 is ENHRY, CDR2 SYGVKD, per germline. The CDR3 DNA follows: TGTGCCATCAGTGAGAGCGGGACTGCGAACACCGGGGAGCTGTTTTTT. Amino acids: CAISESGTANTGELFF.

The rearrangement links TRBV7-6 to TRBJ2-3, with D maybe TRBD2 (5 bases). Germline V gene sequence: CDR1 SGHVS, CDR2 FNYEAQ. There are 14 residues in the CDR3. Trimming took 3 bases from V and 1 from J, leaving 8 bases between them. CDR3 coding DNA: TGTGCCAGCAGCTTCGGAGGCGGCACAGATACGCAGTATTTT. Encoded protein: CASSFGGGTDTQYF.

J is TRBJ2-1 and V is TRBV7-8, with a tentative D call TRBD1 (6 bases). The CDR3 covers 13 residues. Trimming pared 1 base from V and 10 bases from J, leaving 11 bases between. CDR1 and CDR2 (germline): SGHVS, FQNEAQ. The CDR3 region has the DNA TGTGCCAGCAGCTTAGGAGGGGGACGAGAGCAGTTCTTC. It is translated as CASSLGGGREQFF.

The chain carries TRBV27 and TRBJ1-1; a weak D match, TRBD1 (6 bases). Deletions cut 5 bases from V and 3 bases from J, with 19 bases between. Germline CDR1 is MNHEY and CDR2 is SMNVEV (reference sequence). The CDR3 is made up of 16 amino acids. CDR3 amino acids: CASSTQYWGADTEAFF. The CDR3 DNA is TGTGCCAGCAGTACCCAATACTGGGGGGCGGACACTGAAGCTTTCTTT.

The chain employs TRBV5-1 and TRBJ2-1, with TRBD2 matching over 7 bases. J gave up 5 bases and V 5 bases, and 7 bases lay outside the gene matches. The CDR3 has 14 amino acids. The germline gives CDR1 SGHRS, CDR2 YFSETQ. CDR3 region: CASSAGVYNNEQFF. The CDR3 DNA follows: TGCGCCAGCAGTGCGGGGGTATACAACAATGAGCAGTTCTTC.

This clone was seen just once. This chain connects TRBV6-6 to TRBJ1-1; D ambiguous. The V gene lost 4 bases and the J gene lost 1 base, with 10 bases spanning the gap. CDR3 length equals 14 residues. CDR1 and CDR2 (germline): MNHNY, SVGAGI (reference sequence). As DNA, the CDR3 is TGTGCCAGCAGTTCGGAGGGCCGGAACACTGAAGCTTTCTTT. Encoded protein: CASSSEGRNTEAFF.

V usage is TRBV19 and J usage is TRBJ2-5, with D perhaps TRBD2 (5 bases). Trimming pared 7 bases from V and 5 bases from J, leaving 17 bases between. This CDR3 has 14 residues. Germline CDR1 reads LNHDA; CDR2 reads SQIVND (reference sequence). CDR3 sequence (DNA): TGTGCCAGTAAAAAGGTCTGGTCGGGGGAGACCCAGTACTTC. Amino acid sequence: CASKKVWSGETQYF.

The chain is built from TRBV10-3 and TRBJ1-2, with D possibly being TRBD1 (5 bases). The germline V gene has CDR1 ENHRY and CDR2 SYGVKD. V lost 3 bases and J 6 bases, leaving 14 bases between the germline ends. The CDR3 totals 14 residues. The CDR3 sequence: CAISEEGVEHGYTF. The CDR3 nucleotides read TGTGCCATCAGTGAAGAAGGGGTCGAGCATGGCTACACCTTC.

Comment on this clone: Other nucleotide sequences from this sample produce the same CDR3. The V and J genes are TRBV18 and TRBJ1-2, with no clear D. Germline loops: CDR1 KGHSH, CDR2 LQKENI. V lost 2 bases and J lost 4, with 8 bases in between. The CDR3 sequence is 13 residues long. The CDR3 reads CASSPDTSYGYTF. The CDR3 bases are TGTGCCAGCTCACCAGACACCTCCTATGGCTACACCTTC. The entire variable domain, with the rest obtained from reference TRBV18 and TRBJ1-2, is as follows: NAGVMQNPRHLVRRRGQEARLRCSPMKGHSHVYWYRQLPEEGLKFMVYLQKENIIDESGMPKERFSAEFPKEGPSILRIQQVVRGDSAAYFCASSPDTSYGYTFGSGTRLTVV.

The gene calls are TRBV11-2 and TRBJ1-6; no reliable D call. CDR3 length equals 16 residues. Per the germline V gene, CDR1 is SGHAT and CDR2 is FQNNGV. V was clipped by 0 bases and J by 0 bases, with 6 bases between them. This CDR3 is CASSLDRGSYNSPLHF. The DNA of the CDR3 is TGTGCCAGCAGCTTAGATCGGGGCTCCTATAATTCACCCCTCCACTTT.

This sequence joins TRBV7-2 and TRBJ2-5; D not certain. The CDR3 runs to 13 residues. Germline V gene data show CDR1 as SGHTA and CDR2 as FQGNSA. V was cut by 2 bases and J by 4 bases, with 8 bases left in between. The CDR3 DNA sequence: TGTGCCAGCAGCTTAAGTCACCGAGAGACCCAGTACTTC. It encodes CASSLSHRETQYF.

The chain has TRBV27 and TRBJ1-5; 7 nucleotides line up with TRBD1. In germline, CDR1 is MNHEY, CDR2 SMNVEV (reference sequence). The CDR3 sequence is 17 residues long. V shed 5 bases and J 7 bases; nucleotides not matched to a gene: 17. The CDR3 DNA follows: TGTGCCAGCAGTCCCCAGGGGGTTGGGGGGACTAGGCAGCCCCAGCATTTT. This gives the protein CASSPQGVGGTRQPQHF.

Written as DNA, the CDR3 is TGTGCCAGCAGCCAAGATAGGAGCCAGGGCTACACCTTC. Residues: CASSQDRSQGYTF. The chain is built from TRBV14 and TRBJ1-2, with D hard to call. With 0 bases removed from V and 8 bases from J, the gap between germline ends came to 10 bases. Germline assignment: CDR1 SGHDN and CDR2 FVKESK. The CDR3 has 13 residues.

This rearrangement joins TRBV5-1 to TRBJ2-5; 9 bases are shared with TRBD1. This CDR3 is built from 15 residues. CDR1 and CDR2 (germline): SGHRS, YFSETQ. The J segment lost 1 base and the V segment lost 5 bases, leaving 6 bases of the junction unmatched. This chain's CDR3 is CASRMGQGSQETQYF. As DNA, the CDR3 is TGCGCCAGCAGGATGGGACAGGGATCCCAAGAGACCCAGTACTTC.

Written as DNA, the CDR3 is TGCGCCAGCAGCTTTGGGGAAAACTATGGCTACACCTTC. As protein: CASSFGENYGYTF. J is TRBJ1-2 and V is TRBV5-1, with D uncertain. The germline V and J ends were trimmed by 2 bases and 2 bases, with 7 bases remaining between them. Per germline, CDR1 SGHRS and CDR2 YFSETQ. The CDR3 runs 13 residues.

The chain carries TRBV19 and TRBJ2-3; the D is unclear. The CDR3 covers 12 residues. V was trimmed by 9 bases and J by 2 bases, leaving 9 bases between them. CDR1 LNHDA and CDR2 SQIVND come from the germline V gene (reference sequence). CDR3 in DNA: TGTGCCAGGACTTACTTCACAGATACGCAGTATTTT. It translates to CARTYFTDTQYF.

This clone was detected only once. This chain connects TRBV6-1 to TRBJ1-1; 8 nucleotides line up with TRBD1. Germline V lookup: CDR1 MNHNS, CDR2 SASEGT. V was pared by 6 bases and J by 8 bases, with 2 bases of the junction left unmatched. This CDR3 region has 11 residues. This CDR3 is CASRDRVEAFF. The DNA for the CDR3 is TGTGCCAGCAGGGACAGGGTGGAAGCTTTCTTT.

The CDR3 spells CAWSEQINQPQHF. As DNA, the CDR3 is TGTGCCTGGAGTGAACAGATCAATCAGCCCCAGCATTTT. The genes are TRBV30 and TRBJ1-5; D is unresolved. V was shortened by 1 base and J by 3 bases, with 7 bases between the two germline ends. Per the germline V gene, CDR1 is GTSNPN and CDR2 is SVGIG (reference sequence). This CDR3 contains 13 residues.

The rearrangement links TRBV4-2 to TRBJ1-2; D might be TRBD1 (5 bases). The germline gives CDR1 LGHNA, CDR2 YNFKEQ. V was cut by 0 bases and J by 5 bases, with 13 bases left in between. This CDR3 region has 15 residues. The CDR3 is CASSQDPGTVYGYTF. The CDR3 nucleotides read TGTGCCAGCAGCCAAGATCCCGGGACGGTATATGGCTACACCTTC.

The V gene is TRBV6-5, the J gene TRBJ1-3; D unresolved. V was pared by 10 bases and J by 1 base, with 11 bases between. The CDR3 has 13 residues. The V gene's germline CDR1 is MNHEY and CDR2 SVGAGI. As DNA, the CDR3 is TGTGCCACCTCTTGGACGTCTGGAAACACCATATATTTT. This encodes CATSWTSGNTIYF.

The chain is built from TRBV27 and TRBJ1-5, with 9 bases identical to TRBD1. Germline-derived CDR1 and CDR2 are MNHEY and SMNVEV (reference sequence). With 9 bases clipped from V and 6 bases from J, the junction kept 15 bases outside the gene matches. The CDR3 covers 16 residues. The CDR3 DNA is TGTGCCAGTTCTTCACAGGGGGCGCGAGTTTCTCAGCCCCAGCATTTT. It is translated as CASSSQGARVSQPQHF.

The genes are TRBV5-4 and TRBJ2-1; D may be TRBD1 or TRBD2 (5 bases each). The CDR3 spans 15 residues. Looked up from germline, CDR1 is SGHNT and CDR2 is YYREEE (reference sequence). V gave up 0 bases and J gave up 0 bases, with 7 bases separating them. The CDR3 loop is CASSLGGSSYNEQFF. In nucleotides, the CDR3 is TGTGCCAGCAGCTTGGGGGGGAGCTCCTACAATGAGCAGTTCTTC.